This T cell receptor (beta chain) was observed in a study of blood T cells in healthy people across ages. Study at large: Roughly one uniquely barcoded beta molecule per two T cells was captured. Broader study findings: Both naive CD4+ cell counts and diversity were greater in long-lived donors than in aged donors. TCR beta diversity, measured per million T cells, fell in a roughly linear way with age. Diversity estimated from one million T cells was considered an underestimate.

A remark on this clonotype: What it binds is unknown.

Primed by a sample-barcoded 5' primer and a J-beta primer mix, a second PCR proceeded for about 6 to 11 cycles. Using its own MiXCR run on the 5' RACE reads, TCRdb lists one record per CDR3 protein. The sample contains roughly 680,000 distinct CDR3 sequences, 20% to 25% of which appear only once. This TCR was recovered from a man aged 70 or older in good health. Input material: blood.

CDR3 sequence reads: CASSVAGGDIQYF. CDR3 DNA sequence: TGTGCCAGCAGCGTAGCCGGTGGGGACATTCAGTACTTC. The V and J genes are TRBV9 and TRBJ2-4, with unresolved D. Germline CDR1 and CDR2: SGDLS and YYNGEE. Between the trimmed V and J ends, which lost 0 bases and 8 bases, there was a span of 9 bases. The CDR3 is 13 amino acids.